The 18 T cell receptor beta chains presented below share a single source sample, sequenced in a study of blood T cell repertoires in COVID-19. Repertoires were generated with immunoSEQ multiplex PCR, while TCRdb's copy carries only in-frame clones and drops some. This table has roughly 330,000 clones, 80% to 90% appearing once. Material: PBMCs or T cells enriched from blood (not recorded which). The origin of the receptors is a man aged 25 to 45 who had recovered from COVID-19.

The chain joins TRBV7-8 to TRBJ1-5; D perhaps matches TRBD1 (6 bases). V lost 6 bases and J lost 4, with 16 bases in between. The CDR3 contains 15 residues. The germline V gene encodes CDR1 SGHVS and CDR2 FQNEAQ. CDR3 amino acids: CASRDEGGPNQPQHF. The CDR3, as DNA: TGTGCCAGCAGGGATGAAGGGGGTCCTAATCAGCCCCAGCATTTT.

The rearrangement uses TRBV28 and TRBJ2-5, with TRBD2 matching over 11 bases. The CDR3 has 15 residues. With 4 bases clipped from V and 7 bases from J, the junction kept 8 bases outside the gene matches. Germline V gene sequence: CDR1 MDHEN, CDR2 SYDVKM. The CDR3 loop reads CASSSLAGGLPTQYF. CDR3 DNA sequence: TGTGCCAGCAGTTCGCTAGCGGGGGGTCTTCCGACCCAGTACTTC.

This rearrangement joins TRBV18 to TRBJ2-7, with 7 positions matching TRBD1. Trimming removed 1 base from V and 0 bases from J; junction bases left unmatched: 3. The CDR3 totals 15 residues. CDR1 is KGHSH and CDR2 is LQKENI in the germline V gene. CDR3 nucleotides: TGTGCCAGCTCACCACAAGGGACAGTCTCCTACGAGCAGTACTTC. It codes for CASSPQGTVSYEQYF.

This chain links TRBV3-1 (or the pseudogene TRBV3-2) with TRBJ1-2, with 9 bases identical to TRBD1. The junction had 9 bases not matched to a gene; V was cut back by 3 bases and J by 7 bases. Germline V gives CDR1 LGHDT, CDR2 YNNKEL (reference sequence). The CDR3 is 15 residues long. CDR3 in DNA: TGTGCCAGCAGCCAGGGTGGACAGGGGATTAGTGGCTACACCTTC. Translation gives CASSQGGQGISGYTF.

The chain couples TRBV6-1 to TRBJ1-3, with a possible D match to TRBD1 (6 bases). The germline V gene encodes CDR1 MNHNS and CDR2 SASEGT. The CDR3 extends over 13 amino acids. Trimming removed 2 bases at V and 7 bases at J, with 9 bases between. DNA for the CDR3: TGTGCCAGCAGTGAAAGACAGGACAACACCATATATTTT. Its translation: CASSERQDNTIYF.

The rearrangement uses TRBV7-2 and TRBJ1-1, with 10 bases lining up with TRBD1. The CDR3 runs to 16 residues. The J segment lost 7 bases and the V segment lost 5 bases, leaving 13 bases of the junction unmatched. Germline V gene data show CDR1 as SGHTA and CDR2 as FQGNSA. In DNA, the CDR3 is TGTGCCAGCAGCAAACGCCCGGGACAGGGGTTGGTTGAAGCTTTCTTT. Protein sequence: CASSKRPGQGLVEAFF.

This clone was detected only once. The CDR3 nucleotides are TGCGCCAGCAGGAATAGCGGGAACTCCTACGAGCAGTACTTC. It is translated as CASRNSGNSYEQYF. This chain uses TRBV10-2 with TRBJ2-7; 8 nucleotides agree with TRBD2. CDR1 is WSHSY, CDR2 SAAADI, per germline. V gave up 6 bases and J gave up 0 bases; unmatched junction bases: 4. The CDR3 is 14 amino acids.

This clone was recorded a few times. This rearrangement joins TRBV5-1 to TRBJ1-1; possibly TRBD1 for D (5 bases). CDR1 and CDR2 from the germline V gene are SGHRS and YFSETQ. This CDR3 comprises 15 residues. V was trimmed by 0 bases and J by 1 base, leaving 10 bases between them. CDR3 in amino acids: CASSLDGAANTEAFF. The DNA for the CDR3 is TGCGCCAGCAGCTTGGATGGGGCGGCGAACACTGAAGCTTTCTTT.

This clone was seen only once. V usage is TRBV10-2 and J usage is TRBJ2-2, with D unclear. Germline loops: CDR1 WSHSY, CDR2 SAAADI. V lost 2 bases to trimming and J lost 3 bases, with 7 bases between them. This CDR3 comprises 14 residues. CDR3 sequence: CASSELPDTGELFF. CDR3 sequence (DNA): TGCGCCAGCAGTGAGCTCCCGGACACCGGGGAGCTGTTTTTT.

This clone was seen a handful of times. V gene TRBV25-1 combines with J gene TRBJ1-2; D gene uncertain. Trimming cost V 1 base and J 9 bases, with 12 bases left between them. The CDR3 covers 13 residues. From germline, CDR1 is MGHDK and CDR2 SYGVNS. The CDR3 reads CASSEFTTNRYTF. The CDR3, as DNA: TGTGCCAGCAGTGAATTTACTACCAATCGCTACACCTTC.

Only one count was recorded for this clone. The chain combines TRBV6-1 with TRBJ2-7; possible D gene TRBD1, 6 bases. The germline CDR1 and CDR2 sequences are MNHNS and SASEGT. Trimming took 4 bases from V and 2 from J, leaving 18 bases between them. CDR3 size: 16 residues. The CDR3 DNA follows: TGTGCCAGCAGTGCTGCCTTACAGGGATCGGCCTACGAGCAGTACTTC. Protein sequence: CASSAALQGSAYEQYF.

This sequence joins TRBV18 and TRBJ1-4; tentatively, D is TRBD1 (6 bases). The CDR3 runs to 14 residues. The V gene lost 4 bases and the J gene lost 11 bases, with 17 bases spanning the gap. Germline CDR1 and CDR2: KGHSH and LQKENI. The CDR3 region is CASSRGQPIDKLFF. CDR3 sequence (DNA): TGTGCCAGCTCACGGGGGCAGCCCATTGATAAACTGTTTTTT.

V gene TRBV6-1 combines with J gene TRBJ1-4; 7 bases fit TRBD1. The CDR3 is made up of 17 amino acids. Germline loops: CDR1 MNHNS, CDR2 SASEGT. J gave up 7 bases and V 2 bases, and 13 bases lay outside the gene matches. As DNA, the CDR3 is TGTGCCAGCAGTGAATCCACCACAGGGGACTTAGGTGAAAAACTGTTTTTT. The encoded protein is CASSESTTGDLGEKLFF.

The sample holds a few counts of this clone. The rearrangement uses TRBV7-2 and TRBJ1-5, with 8 bases aligning to TRBD1. Germline assignment: CDR1 SGHTA and CDR2 FQGNSA. The V and J ends lost 5 bases and 7 bases, in that order; junction bases with no gene match: 7. This CDR3 contains 14 residues. The CDR3 loop is CASSPQGAGQPQHF. The CDR3 bases are TGTGCCAGCAGCCCCCAGGGGGCGGGACAGCCCCAGCATTTT.

Details on this clone: This same CDR3 is encoded by further DNA sequences in the sample. The chain carries TRBV7-9 and TRBJ1-2; TRBD1 aligns across 10 bases. The CDR3 length is 14 residues. Per the germline V gene, CDR1 is SEHNR and CDR2 is FQNEAQ (reference sequence). V lost 1 base to trimming and J lost 5 bases; unmatched junction nucleotides: 1. The DNA of the CDR3 is TGTGCCAGCAGCTTAGGACAGGGGGCGTATGGCTACACCTTC. Its translation is CASSLGQGAYGYTF.

This clone was recorded only once. The chain joins TRBV25-1 to TRBJ2-4, with TRBD2 as a possible D gene (5 bases). The CDR3 has 12 amino acids. Between the trimmed V and J ends, which lost 6 bases and 6 bases, there was a span of 9 bases. From germline, CDR1 is MGHDK and CDR2 SYGVNS. In DNA, the CDR3 is TGTGCCAGCAGCGACCGGGGAAACATTCAGTACTTC. Its translation: CASSDRGNIQYF.

The chain uses TRBV6-5 and TRBJ1-1, with TRBD1 identical over 11 bases. V lost 6 bases to trimming and J lost 10 bases; unmatched junction nucleotides: 4. The CDR3 is made up of 12 amino acids. The V gene's germline CDR1 is MNHEY and CDR2 SVGAGI. CDR3 nucleotides: TGTGCCAGCAGATCTGGGACAGGGGGAGCTTTCTTT. Amino acids: CASRSGTGGAFF.

V usage is TRBV15 and J usage is TRBJ1-1, with D possibly TRBD1 on 5 matching bases. The germline V gene encodes CDR1 LNHNV and CDR2 YYDKDF (reference sequence). This CDR3 has 13 amino acids. Trimming left V 0 bases short and J 3 bases short, with 5 bases between. CDR3 residues: CATSRDRDTEAFF. The CDR3 DNA reads TGTGCCACCAGCAGAGACAGGGACACTGAAGCTTTCTTT. Full variable domain (remainder filled in from reference TRBV15 and TRBJ1-1): DAMVIQNPRYQVTQFGKPVTLSCSQTLNHNVMYWYQQKSSQAPKLLFHYYDKDFNNEADTPDNFQSRRPNTSFCFLDIRSPGLGDTAMYLCATSRDRDTEAFFGQGTRLTVV.